Below are 23 T cell receptor beta chains sequenced from a single sample in a study of T cell responses to AZD1222 COVID-19 vaccine. This table comes from immunoSEQ multiplex PCR, and its TCRdb copy is limited to in-frame clones, with some not included. The sample holds 150,000 to 180,000 clones, about 92% seen once. Sample: peripheral blood, taken on day 0 of AZD1222 vaccination. The receptor set was obtained from an adult in good health.

The sample holds one count of this clone. The CDR3 protein is CASVGVPPGQGRGKSNQPQHF. For the CDR3, the DNA is TGTGCCAGTGTCGGAGTACCACCGGGACAGGGAAGGGGAAAGAGCAATCAGCCCCAGCATTTT. This chain uses TRBV19 with TRBJ1-5; TRBD1 agrees at 9 bases. The CDR3 runs 21 residues. The junction had 24 bases not matched to a gene; V was cut back by 8 bases and J by 1 base. CDR1 and CDR2 (germline): LNHDA, SQIVND (reference sequence).

V gene TRBV11-3 combines with J gene TRBJ2-1; D might be TRBD1 or TRBD2, each matching 5 bases. CDR1 is SGHNT and CDR2 is YENEEA in the germline V gene. V lost 8 bases and J lost 4, with 15 bases in between. The CDR3 is 14 amino acids. DNA for the CDR3: TGTGCCAGCGCCGGGACCGAAAGTTACAATGAGCAGTTCTTC. Translation gives CASAGTESYNEQFF. Full variable domain (rest looked up from reference TRBV11-3 and TRBJ2-1): EAGVVQSPRYKIIEKKQPVAFWCNPISGHNTLYWYLQNLGQGPELLIRYENEEAVDDSQLPKDRFSAERLKGVDSTLKIQPAELGDSAVYLCASAGTESYNEQFFGPGTRLTVL.

The chain carries TRBV5-1 and TRBJ2-5, with TRBD2 matching over 10 bases. CDR3 length: 17 amino acids. Germline CDR1 and CDR2: SGHRS and YFSETQ. The V segment lost 3 bases and the J segment 4 bases; nucleotides outside the gene matches: 12. The CDR3 reads CASSSQPSGSVGETQYF. The CDR3 nucleotides read TGCGCCAGCAGCTCCCAGCCTAGCGGGAGTGTAGGAGAGACCCAGTACTTC.

This chain uses TRBV6-5 with TRBJ1-2, with 9 bases fitting TRBD1. The ends lost 5 bases at V and 5 bases at J; junction bases unmatched: 9. Germline CDR1 is MNHEY and CDR2 is SVGAGI. This CDR3 contains 15 residues. The CDR3 DNA reads as TGTGCCAGCAGTCCCAGACAGGGGGTGAGGTATGGCTACACCTTC. This translates into CASSPRQGVRYGYTF.

This sequence joins TRBV10-2 and TRBJ2-3, with 11 bases lining up with TRBD2. CDR3 length: 18 residues. CDR1 is WSHSY and CDR2 is SAAADI in the germline V gene. Trimming cost V 0 bases and J 5 bases; bases outside gene matches: 10. CDR3 nucleotide sequence: TGCGCCAGCAGTGAGTCGGTTTCAGTAGCGGGAGGGGGAGATACGCAGTATTTT. Residues: CASSESVSVAGGGDTQYF.

The chain recombines TRBV5-4 with TRBJ2-7; 8 nucleotides agree with TRBD1. CDR3 length equals 13 residues. CDR1 and CDR2 (germline): SGHNT, YYREEE (reference sequence). V was pared by 5 bases and J by 6 bases, with 7 bases of the junction left unmatched. The CDR3 loop reads CASRMDRAGEQYF. In DNA, the CDR3 is TGTGCCAGCAGAATGGACAGGGCTGGCGAGCAGTACTTC. The whole variable domain, remainder taken from reference TRBV5-4 and TRBJ2-7, is ETGVTQSPTHLIKTRGQQVTLRCSSQSGHNTVSWYQQALGQGPQFIFQYYREEENGRGNFPPRFSGLQFPNYSSELNVNALELDDSALYLCASRMDRAGEQYFGPGTRLTVT.

The chain links TRBV27 to TRBJ2-7, with TRBD1 as a possible D gene (5 bases). Germline V gene lookup returns CDR1 MNHEY and CDR2 SMNVEV (reference sequence). V was pared by 5 bases and J by 3 bases, with 17 bases between. The CDR3 consists of 15 residues. The CDR3 spells CASSPPLGQDYEQYF. The CDR3 DNA reads TGTGCCAGCAGTCCTCCGTTGGGGCAAGACTACGAGCAGTACTTC.

The chain has TRBV9 and TRBJ1-1, with D perhaps TRBD1 (5 bases). The CDR3 is 14 residues long. The germline V gene has CDR1 SGDLS and CDR2 YYNGEE. V dropped 2 bases and J dropped 0 bases, with 8 bases sitting between them. The CDR3 protein is CASSVDMLNTEAFF. DNA of the CDR3: TGTGCCAGCAGCGTGGACATGCTGAACACTGAAGCTTTCTTT.

This chain connects TRBV19 to TRBJ2-2; D not resolved. Germline CDR1 is LNHDA and CDR2 is SQIVND (reference sequence). Trimming pared 7 bases from V and 0 bases from J, leaving 12 bases between. This CDR3 is built from 15 residues. CDR3 in amino acids: CASTSIRTNTGELFF. CDR3 DNA sequence: TGTGCCAGTACCTCCATTAGAACGAACACCGGGGAGCTGTTTTTT.

The chain links TRBV19 to TRBJ1-5, with D possibly matching TRBD1 (5 bases). Between the trimmed V and J ends, which lost 7 bases and 7 bases, there was a span of 23 bases. CDR1 and CDR2 (germline): LNHDA, SQIVND (reference sequence). The CDR3 has 16 amino acids. The CDR3 sequence: CASKRAGRDVSQPQHF. The DNA of the CDR3 is TGTGCCAGTAAGAGGGCAGGGAGGGACGTCAGCCAGCCCCAGCATTTT.

This rearrangement joins TRBV29-1 to TRBJ2-3, with D possibly matching TRBD2 (6 bases). This CDR3 spans 12 amino acids. Germline assignment: CDR1 SQVTM and CDR2 ANQGSEA. V was shortened by 6 bases and J by 0 bases, with 7 bases between the two germline ends. In DNA form, the CDR3 reads TGCAGCGTGGGGGGTAGCACAGATACGCAGTATTTT. It codes for CSVGGSTDTQYF.

The chain links TRBV15 to TRBJ2-3, with 7 bases lining up with TRBD1. V was pared by 5 bases and J by 1 base, with 6 bases of the junction left unmatched. Germline CDR1 is LNHNV and CDR2 is YYDKDF (reference sequence). The CDR3 totals 15 residues. CDR3 sequence reads: CATSLLGQGTDTQYF. CDR3 in DNA: TGTGCCACCAGCCTTCTCGGACAGGGCACAGATACGCAGTATTTT.

V and J are TRBV10-3 and TRBJ2-1, with TRBD2 as a possible D gene (6 bases). The germline V gene encodes CDR1 ENHRY and CDR2 SYGVKD. V lost 4 bases and J lost 0, with 10 bases in between. This CDR3 contains 15 residues. The CDR3 is CAISVRDLSYNEQFF. In DNA, the CDR3 is TGTGCCATCAGTGTGCGGGATCTCTCCTACAATGAGCAGTTCTTC.

The rearrangement uses TRBV9 and TRBJ2-7; perhaps TRBD1 as D (6 bases). Germline-derived CDR1 and CDR2 are SGDLS and YYNGEE. Trimming cost V 1 base and J 1 base, with 12 bases left between them. This CDR3 contains 15 residues. CDR3 bases: TGTGCCAGCAGCGTAACCCCGGACAGTTCCTACGAGCAGTACTTC. Amino acid sequence: CASSVTPDSSYEQYF.

The chain joins TRBV6-5 to TRBJ2-7; D is undetermined. Deletions cut 4 bases from V and 1 base from J, with 11 bases between. Germline CDR1 MNHEY, CDR2 SVGAGI. The CDR3 has 14 amino acids. The CDR3 coding sequence is TGTGCCAGCAGTTCTTGGGCGCAATCCTACGAGCAGTACTTC. Its translation: CASSSWAQSYEQYF.

This clone showed up just once. The rearrangement links TRBV27 to TRBJ1-1; 8 nucleotides agree with TRBD1. After removal of 0 bases from V and 5 bases from J, the junction contained 5 bases not matched to a gene. The CDR3 is made up of 15 amino acids. CDR1 is MNHEY and CDR2 is SMNVEV in the germline V gene (reference sequence). The CDR3 reads CASSLSRTGRTEAFF. The CDR3 bases are TGTGCCAGCAGTTTATCTCGGACAGGGAGGACTGAAGCTTTCTTT.

The chain carries TRBV9 and TRBJ2-2; TRBD2 might be the D (5 bases). CDR1 and CDR2 (germline): SGDLS, YYNGEE. The CDR3 extends over 15 amino acids. V lost 1 base, J lost 2 bases, and 9 bases lay in between. The CDR3 reads CASSVSSINTGELFF. In DNA, the CDR3 is TGTGCCAGCAGCGTATCTAGCATAAACACCGGGGAGCTGTTTTTT.

J is TRBJ2-3 and V is TRBV5-1; TRBD2 agrees at 12 bases. The V gene's germline CDR1 is SGHRS and CDR2 YFSETQ. The CDR3 is made up of 18 amino acids. V lost 3 bases to trimming and J lost 6 bases; unmatched junction nucleotides: 14. The CDR3 DNA is TGCGCCAGCAGCTCGCGCGGCCTGAGACTAGCGGGGGTGGATACGCAGTATTTT. It yields the protein CASSSRGLRLAGVDTQYF.

The chain uses TRBV18 and TRBJ2-7, with 8 bases aligning to TRBD2. This CDR3 has 18 amino acids. Germline V gene lookup returns CDR1 KGHSH and CDR2 LQKENI. The J segment lost 0 bases and the V segment lost 3 bases, leaving 13 bases of the junction unmatched. The CDR3 DNA sequence: TGTGCCAGCTCACCGAGGACTAGCTCCCAAGCTGCCTCCTACGAGCAGTACTTC. This sequence encodes CASSPRTSSQAASYEQYF.

The CDR3 DNA reads as TGTGCCAGCAGTTCCCTAGGTTTTGGAAAACTGTTTTTT. Amino acids: CASSSLGFGKLFF. V and J are TRBV6-5 and TRBJ1-4; no reliable D call. Per germline, CDR1 MNHEY and CDR2 SVGAGI. The CDR3 is 13 amino acids. The V end lost 4 bases, the J end lost 10 bases, and 13 bases lay between the germline ends.

This clone was picked up a small number of times. The chain uses TRBV6-4 and TRBJ2-1; unclear D gene. V dropped 3 bases and J dropped 7 bases, with 10 bases sitting between them. This CDR3 comprises 13 residues. CDR1 is MRHNA, CDR2 SNTAGT, per germline. In DNA, the CDR3 is TGTGCCAGCAGTGAAAGTCCACCGAATGAGCAGTTCTTC. Protein sequence: CASSESPPNEQFF.

This chain links TRBV7-2 with TRBJ1-1; D unresolved. CDR1 is SGHTA, CDR2 FQGNSA, per germline. The CDR3 is made up of 12 amino acids. V dropped 1 base and J dropped 6 bases, with 6 bases sitting between them. CDR3 DNA sequence: TGTGCCAGCAGCTTAGACTCCCCTGAAGCTTTCTTT. The encoded protein is CASSLDSPEAFF. Complete variable domain (other parts from reference TRBV7-2 and TRBJ1-1): GAGVSQSPSNKVTEKGKDVELRCDPISGHTALYWYRQSLGQGLEFLIYFQGNSAPDKSGLPSDRFSAERTGGSVSTLTIQRTQQEDSAVYLCASSLDSPEAFFGQGTRLTVV.

This rearrangement joins TRBV7-9 to TRBJ2-7; tentative D call: TRBD2 (6 bases). CDR1 is SEHNR and CDR2 is FQNEAQ in the germline V gene (reference sequence). CDR3 length: 15 amino acids. Trimming shortened V by 2 bases and J by 3 bases, and 14 bases separated the two germline ends. As DNA, the CDR3 is TGTGCCAGCAGCTTACCGAGCGGGCCTAACTACGAGCAGTACTTC. It is translated as CASSLPSGPNYEQYF.